The subject of this entry is one T cell receptor (beta chain). Time point described: newly diagnosed GD, antithyroid drugs for less than 3 months. Making the TCR library involved RNA that had been extracted from PBMCs. The data are from a study of regulatory T cells in long-lasting Graves disease. Construction of the TCR beta libraries employed iRepertoire HTBI primers in conjunction with Arm-PCR of CDR3 regions. TCRdb reanalysed the multiplex PCR reads using MiXCR and keeps one entry per CDR3 protein. The sample consists of around 500,000 distinct CDR3 sequences, approximately 12% of them appearing once. CDR3 length: 16 residues. Trimming left V 3 bases short and J 0 bases short, with 11 bases between. Germline V gene data show CDR1 as LNHDA and CDR2 as SQIVND (reference sequence). Another study also made use of these data, one on T cells in Graves' hyperthyroidism and ophthalmopathy.

This receptor was obtained from a woman aged 30 to 39 with Graves disease. V usage is TRBV19 and J usage is TRBJ2-2, with D hard to call. Specimen: peripheral blood mononuclear cells (PBMCs), collected at new diagnosis, from a patient treated with antithyroid drugs. CDR3 loop: CASSILTDANTGELFF. CDR3 bases: TGTGCCAGTAGTATTCTGACGGACGCGAACACCGGGGAGCTGTTTTTT.